Below, 16 T cell receptor beta chains from the same sample are listed, as sequenced in a study of blood T cell repertoires in COVID-19 (dated by TCRdb to 2020 to 2021). Library construction relied on the immunoSEQ multiplex PCR assay. TCRdb limited this immuneACCESS table to in-frame rearrangements with V and J called. A share of clones is missing; checked studies link under half to unresolved V genes, and the rest is unexplained. This sample has about 210,000 clones in its table, and approximately 82% of those were observed once. Approximately 12% of the sample is held by the ten biggest clonotypes. The sequencing sample was made of peripheral blood. Receptors originate from a woman in her thirties or forties with acute or convalescent COVID-19.

Worth noting for this clone: The sample contains more than one DNA sequence encoding this CDR3. The chain joins TRBV18 to TRBJ1-1; 7 nucleotides line up with TRBD1. This CDR3 comprises 14 residues. V shed 3 bases and J 0 bases; nucleotides not matched to a gene: 1. Germline V CDR1 and CDR2: KGHSH, LQKENI. The CDR3 loop is CASSPQGVNTEAFF. In DNA, the CDR3 is TGTGCCAGCTCACCGCAGGGGGTGAACACTGAAGCTTTCTTT.

The gene calls are TRBV6-6 and TRBJ2-3, with D possibly being TRBD1 (5 bases). Germline CDR1 reads MNHNY; CDR2 reads SVGAGI (reference sequence). Trimming stripped 6 bases from V and 0 bases from J, with 16 bases between. CDR3 length equals 16 residues. The chain's CDR3 is CASRTDTNPSTDTQYF. CDR3 sequence (DNA): TGTGCCAGCAGGACGGACACCAATCCTAGCACAGATACGCAGTATTTT.

CDR3 in amino acids: CASSLAGGSSYEQYF. The CDR3 nucleotides read TGCGCCAGCAGCTTGGCGGGGGGGAGCTCCTACGAGCAGTACTTC. This chain connects TRBV5-1 to TRBJ2-7, with 8 nucleotides matching TRBD2. Germline V gives CDR1 SGHRS, CDR2 YFSETQ. The CDR3 is made up of 15 amino acids. Trimming removed 0 bases from V and 0 bases from J; junction bases left unmatched: 2.

This clone was seen once. The chain links TRBV4-2 to TRBJ2-2; 8 bases align to TRBD1. The germline CDR1 and CDR2 sequences are LGHNA and YNFKEQ. The CDR3 spans 15 residues. The trim removed 5 bases at V and 0 bases at J, leaving 2 bases unmatched. The CDR3 region is CASSVGQANTGELFF. In DNA form, the CDR3 reads TGTGCCAGCAGCGTGGGACAGGCGAACACCGGGGAGCTGTTTTTT.

The chain links TRBV3-1 (or the pseudogene TRBV3-2) to TRBJ2-1, with 14 bases aligning to TRBD2. J gave up 0 bases and V 6 bases, and 16 bases lay outside the gene matches. CDR3 size: 21 residues. Germline CDR1 and CDR2: LGHDT and YNNKEL (reference sequence). The CDR3 region is CASRGRSTGTSGSGSYNEQFF. CDR3 in DNA: TGTGCCAGCAGAGGGCGGTCAACCGGGACTAGCGGGAGCGGCTCCTACAATGAGCAGTTCTTC.

This clone showed up just once. This sequence joins TRBV5-1 and TRBJ2-7, with TRBD2 matching over 8 bases. Germline V CDR1 and CDR2: SGHRS, YFSETQ. V was clipped by 3 bases and J by 6 bases; unmatched bases: 17. The CDR3 covers 17 residues. CDR3 amino acids: CASSSNAPGLGSPEQYF. CDR3 DNA: TGCGCCAGCAGCTCTAACGCACCGGGACTAGGTTCGCCCGAGCAGTACTTC.

This chain connects TRBV14 to TRBJ1-2; no clear D. The V end was cut by 8 bases, the J end by 7 bases, with 23 bases between. From germline, CDR1 is SGHDN and CDR2 FVKESK. The CDR3 spans 15 residues. CDR3: CASSKIDGGTPGYTF. The CDR3 nucleotides read TGTGCCAGCTCGAAGATCGACGGAGGCACCCCTGGCTACACCTTC.

This chain connects TRBV5-4 to TRBJ2-1; the match to TRBD2 covers 7 bases. Per the germline V gene, CDR1 is SGHNT and CDR2 is YYREEE (reference sequence). The CDR3 runs to 16 residues. The trim removed 0 bases at V and 4 bases at J, leaving 7 bases unmatched. The CDR3 DNA sequence: TGTGCCAGCAGCTTGGCCGAAGCGGGGATATACAATGAGCAGTTCTTC. This translates into CASSLAEAGIYNEQFF.

This sequence joins TRBV29-1 and TRBJ1-2, with D possibly matching TRBD1 (6 bases). The CDR3 is 14 amino acids. The germline V and J ends were trimmed by 7 bases and 4 bases, with 19 bases remaining between them. Germline V gene data show CDR1 as SQVTM and CDR2 as ANQGSEA. CDR3 loop: CSAVLGGRSYGYTF. The CDR3 bases are TGCAGCGCCGTGCTGGGGGGGCGAAGCTATGGCTACACCTTC.

The chain joins TRBV4-1 to TRBJ2-7; TRBD1 agrees at 8 bases. After removal of 2 bases from V and 1 base from J, the junction contained 7 bases not matched to a gene. The CDR3 totals 16 residues. CDR1 is MGHRA, CDR2 YSYEKL, per germline. CDR3 amino acids: CASSQSMTGVSYEQYF. The CDR3 nucleotides read TGCGCCAGCAGCCAATCCATGACAGGGGTTTCCTACGAGCAGTACTTC.

The sample holds one count of this clone. The rearrangement links TRBV5-1 to TRBJ2-3, with D perhaps matching TRBD2 (6 bases). V dropped 2 bases and J dropped 1 base, with 11 bases sitting between them. The CDR3 spans 15 residues. Germline V CDR1 and CDR2: SGHRS, YFSETQ. CDR3 protein: CASSFLGEGTDTQYF. CDR3 sequence (DNA): TGCGCCAGCAGCTTCTTAGGGGAGGGCACAGATACGCAGTATTTT.

The chain links TRBV5-1 to TRBJ1-1; TRBD1 might be the D (5 bases). The CDR3 totals 16 residues. CDR1 and CDR2 from the germline V gene are SGHRS and YFSETQ. Trimming cost V 0 bases and J 0 bases, with 12 bases left between them. CDR3 sequence (DNA): TGCGCCAGCAGCTTGGAATGGGGCGTTATGAACACTGAAGCTTTCTTT. Its translation: CASSLEWGVMNTEAFF.

V is TRBV12-3 or TRBV12-4 and J is TRBJ1-1; D is possibly TRBD1 (5 bases). With 8 bases removed from V and 1 base from J, the gap between germline ends came to 11 bases. The CDR3 is 13 amino acids. The DNA of the CDR3 is TGTGCCAGCTGGCTGGGGGGGAACACTGAAGCTTTCTTT. Its protein product is CASWLGGNTEAFF.

This clone has just one count. The chain couples TRBV3-1 (or the pseudogene TRBV3-2) to TRBJ1-2, with a tentative D call TRBD1 (5 bases). Per the germline V gene, CDR1 is LGHDT and CDR2 is YNNKEL (reference sequence). CDR3 length: 13 residues. With 4 bases removed from V and 3 bases from J, the gap between germline ends came to 9 bases. The CDR3 sequence: CASSPREDYGYTF. As DNA, the CDR3 is TGTGCCAGCAGCCCCAGGGAAGACTATGGCTACACCTTC.

The V gene is TRBV18, the J gene TRBJ1-1, with no clear D. The CDR3 is 13 amino acids. Germline CDR1 KGHSH, CDR2 LQKENI. Trimming removed 5 bases from V and 3 bases from J, with 10 bases in between. In nucleotides, the CDR3 is TGTGCCAGCTCAACCTCTCGGGACACTGAAGCTTTCTTT. Translation gives CASSTSRDTEAFF.

The genes are TRBV19 and TRBJ2-7; 9 bases match TRBD1. The length of the CDR3 is 15 residues. Trimming cost V 4 bases and J 3 bases; bases outside gene matches: 7. The germline V gene has CDR1 LNHDA and CDR2 SQIVND (reference sequence). CDR3 sequence reads: CASSRGQGMVYEQYF. The CDR3, as DNA: TGTGCCAGTAGTAGGGGACAGGGAATGGTCTACGAGCAGTACTTC. Together with reference TRBV19 and TRBJ2-7, the CDR3 gives the full variable domain: DGGITQSPKYLFRKEGQNVTLSCEQNLNHDAMYWYRQDPGQGLRLIYYSQIVNDFQKGDIAEGYSVSREKKESFPLTVTSAQKNPTAFYLCASSRGQGMVYEQYFGPGTRLTVT.